This entry lists 26 T cell receptor beta chains sequenced from one sample in a study of Ad26.COV2.S vaccination and SARS-CoV-2 variants. Sequencing used immunoSEQ multiplex PCR; TCRdb keeps in-frame clones, though not all of them. The table records 450,000 to 550,000 clones, approximately 90% of them present only once. This sample's treatment: some 20 received Ad26.COV2.S at low or high dose, single or two shots; 5 received placebo; per-sample allocation not given. The study sampled participants on day 63 after the first vaccine or placebo injection. The sample in question was peripheral blood, obtained in a trial of Ad26.COV2.S vaccine versus placebo. Receptors originate from a person between 18 and 65 years old who received the Ad26.COV2.S COVID-19 vaccine or a placebo.

This chain's CDR3 is CSVEGGLAGETGELFF. Here the CDR3 DNA reads TGCAGCGTCGAGGGGGGACTAGCGGGAGAAACCGGGGAGCTGTTTTTT. The chain links TRBV29-1 to TRBJ2-2, with 14 bases fitting TRBD2. Germline V lookup: CDR1 SQVTM, CDR2 ANQGSEA. The CDR3 has 16 residues. V was pared by 6 bases and J by 5 bases, with 8 bases of the junction left unmatched.

DNA for the CDR3: TGCGCCAGCAGCCCGACCGCGGGGGGTTTCTCCTACGAGCAGTACTTC. Translating gives CASSPTAGGFSYEQYF. The chain joins TRBV4-1 to TRBJ2-7, with 8 bases lining up with TRBD2. The CDR3 covers 16 residues. Trimming removed 4 bases from V and 0 bases from J; junction bases left unmatched: 8. Germline V gene data show CDR1 as MGHRA and CDR2 as YSYEKL.

This clone was observed a single time. J is TRBJ1-6 and V is TRBV7-2, with TRBD1 matching over 7 bases. The CDR3 totals 16 residues. Germline lookup yields CDR1 SGHTA and CDR2 FQGNSA. V lost 1 base, J lost 8 bases, and 8 bases stayed unmatched. The CDR3 region has the DNA TGTGCCAGCAGCTTAGTAGCAGGGGGAATGGATTCACCCCTCCACTTT. Amino acids: CASSLVAGGMDSPLHF. The complete variable domain, with remaining parts taken from reference TRBV7-2 and TRBJ1-6, reads GAGVSQSPSNKVTEKGKDVELRCDPISGHTALYWYRQSLGQGLEFLIYFQGNSAPDKSGLPSDRFSAERTGGSVSTLTIQRTQQEDSAVYLCASSLVAGGMDSPLHFGNGTRLTVT.

V gene TRBV24-1 combines with J gene TRBJ1-5, with unresolved D. This CDR3 is built from 15 residues. The germline V gene has CDR1 KGHDR and CDR2 SFDVKD. Trimming shortened V by 5 bases and J by 0 bases, and 10 bases separated the two germline ends. The CDR3 protein is CATSARGGSNQPQHF. The CDR3 nucleotides are TGTGCCACCAGTGCCCGTGGTGGTAGCAATCAGCCCCAGCATTTT.

The gene calls are TRBV6-5 and TRBJ2-5; the D is unclear. The V and J ends lost 11 bases and 5 bases respectively, with 21 bases between them. The CDR3 runs to 14 residues. CDR1 and CDR2 from the germline V gene are MNHEY and SVGAGI. The CDR3 DNA follows: TGTGCCGTGGGCCGGCGAGACTTAGGGGAGACCCAGTACTTC. This encodes CAVGRRDLGETQYF.

CDR3 protein: CASSQRGGMKTQYF. The CDR3 bases are TGTGCCAGCAGCCAGCGGGGGGGGATGAAGACCCAGTACTTC. The V gene is TRBV3-1 (or the pseudogene TRBV3-2), the J gene TRBJ2-5; TRBD2 matches at 9 bases. The CDR3 is 14 amino acids. Germline V gene lookup returns CDR1 LGHDT and CDR2 YNNKEL (reference sequence). The J segment lost 6 bases and the V segment lost 3 bases, leaving 5 bases of the junction unmatched.

The chain employs TRBV25-1 and TRBJ2-5; D may be TRBD1 (5 bases). This CDR3 contains 14 residues. The germline V gene encodes CDR1 MGHDK and CDR2 SYGVNS. V dropped 2 bases and J dropped 3 bases, with 10 bases sitting between them. The CDR3 loop is CASSEDSTKETQYF. The CDR3 nucleotides are TGTGCCAGCAGTGAAGACAGTACTAAAGAGACCCAGTACTTC.

The rearrangement joins TRBV7-9 to TRBJ2-7; 8 nucleotides line up with TRBD1. Germline assignment: CDR1 SEHNR and CDR2 FQNEAQ (reference sequence). With V trimmed by 5 bases and J by 3 bases, 6 bases remained unmatched. The CDR3 is 14 amino acids. The CDR3 sequence: CASSPRTGSYEQYF. The DNA for the CDR3 is TGTGCCAGCAGCCCCAGGACAGGGAGCTACGAGCAGTACTTC. Supplemented by reference TRBV7-9 and TRBJ2-7, the full variable domain reads DTGVSQNPRHKITKRGQNVTFRCDPISEHNRLYWYRQTLGQGPEFLTYFQNEAQLEKSRLLSDRFSAERPKGSFSTLEIQRTEQGDSAMYLCASSPRTGSYEQYFGPGTRLTVT.

The V gene is TRBV25-1, the J gene TRBJ2-7; 9 bases are shared with TRBD1. Trimming took 7 bases from V and 6 from J; bases not matched to a gene: 10. Germline lookup yields CDR1 MGHDK and CDR2 SYGVNS. The CDR3 has 14 amino acids. The CDR3 sequence: CASITTGGNGEQYF. The CDR3 DNA follows: TGTGCCAGCATCACGACAGGGGGGAACGGCGAGCAGTACTTC.

The J gene is TRBJ2-5, the V gene TRBV18; 8 positions match TRBD1. This CDR3 has 16 residues. Germline V CDR1 and CDR2: KGHSH, LQKENI. The V segment lost 4 bases and the J segment 1 base; nucleotides outside the gene matches: 8. The CDR3 here is CASSRTGPPGQETQYF. The CDR3 DNA follows: TGTGCCAGCTCACGGACAGGGCCTCCGGGCCAAGAGACCCAGTACTTC.

The chain links TRBV13 to TRBJ1-2; 7 positions agree with TRBD1. The CDR3 length is 13 residues. Germline CDR1 is PRHDT and CDR2 is FYEKMQ (reference sequence). The V gene end was trimmed by 6 bases and the J gene end by 7 bases; junction bases not matched to a gene: 8. The CDR3 sequence: CASRVRGLGGYTF. The CDR3 coding sequence is TGTGCCAGCAGGGTAAGGGGGCTTGGTGGCTACACCTTC.

The chain joins TRBV28 to TRBJ2-1, with TRBD2 identical over 11 bases. Unmatched junction bases numbered 7, after V lost 5 bases and J lost 4 bases. From germline, CDR1 is MDHEN and CDR2 SYDVKM. The CDR3 extends over 16 amino acids. The CDR3: CASSGLLAGDYNEQFF. The CDR3 bases are TGTGCCAGCAGTGGGTTACTAGCGGGAGATTACAATGAGCAGTTCTTC.

The V and J genes are TRBV27 and TRBJ2-3; 7 bases match TRBD2. There are 15 residues in the CDR3. Germline V gene lookup returns CDR1 MNHEY and CDR2 SMNVEV (reference sequence). J gave up 7 bases and V 4 bases, and 11 bases lay outside the gene matches. CDR3 coding DNA: TGTGCCAGCAGTTCTCCGGGACTAAGTCATAATACGCAGTATTTT. Residues: CASSSPGLSHNTQYF.

The genes are TRBV4-3 and TRBJ1-2; D uncertain. CDR1 LGHNA and CDR2 YSLEER come from the germline V gene. Trimming took 1 base from V and 8 from J, leaving 23 bases between them. CDR3 size: 17 residues. The CDR3 region has the DNA TGCGCCAGCAGCCAAGCTGGGGATAGTTCCCTTTTGGGCGGCTACACCTTC. Translated: CASSQAGDSSLLGGYTF.

This clone was observed once. The rearrangement uses TRBV5-1 and TRBJ2-1; 9 bases line up with TRBD1. J was trimmed by 2 bases and V by 5 bases; bases with no gene match: 8. Germline lookup yields CDR1 SGHRS and CDR2 YFSETQ. The CDR3 length is 16 residues. CDR3 amino acids: CASSYTGTGPYNEQFF. The CDR3 region has the DNA TGCGCCAGCAGTTACACCGGGACAGGGCCCTACAATGAGCAGTTCTTC. Complete variable domain (other parts from reference TRBV5-1 and TRBJ2-1): KAGVTQTPRYLIKTRGQQVTLSCSPISGHRSVSWYQQTPGQGLQFLFEYFSETQRNKGNFPGRFSGRQFSNSRSEMNVSTLELGDSALYLCASSYTGTGPYNEQFFGPGTRLTVL.

The J gene is TRBJ2-3, the V gene TRBV3-1 (or the pseudogene TRBV3-2); D is tentatively TRBD1 or TRBD2 (5 bases each). This CDR3 spans 14 amino acids. The V and J ends lost 4 bases and 4 bases respectively, with 12 bases between them. Germline V gene lookup returns CDR1 LGHDT and CDR2 YNNKEL (reference sequence). In DNA form, the CDR3 reads TGTGCCAGCAGCCGGGACCTAGGGGCAGATACGCAGTATTTT. Translation: CASSRDLGADTQYF.

The rearrangement uses TRBV28 and TRBJ1-1; D is unresolved. The ends were cut back, 4 bases at V and 7 bases at J, with 13 bases in the middle. The germline V gene has CDR1 MDHEN and CDR2 SYDVKM. This CDR3 is 13 amino acids long. Written as DNA, the CDR3 is TGTGCCAGCAGTTCCCCAGCACCTATTGAAGCTTTCTTT. It specifies CASSSPAPIEAFF.

The CDR3 protein is CAWSTGPSRTEAFF. The CDR3 coding sequence is TGTGCCTGGAGTACCGGGCCCTCCCGCACTGAAGCTTTCTTT. The V and J genes are TRBV30 and TRBJ1-1; D is unresolved. Trimming pared 2 bases from V and 4 bases from J, leaving 14 bases between. The CDR3 is made up of 14 amino acids. Looked up from germline, CDR1 is GTSNPN and CDR2 is SVGIG (reference sequence).

This chain links TRBV7-9 with TRBJ2-7; no firm D call. V lost 5 bases to trimming and J lost 3 bases, with 5 bases between them. Germline CDR1 reads SEHNR; CDR2 reads FQNEAQ (reference sequence). The CDR3 has 11 amino acids. The CDR3 loop is CASSALYEQYF. CDR3 nucleotides: TGTGCCAGCAGCGCCCTCTACGAGCAGTACTTC.

The chain recombines TRBV10-1 with TRBJ2-5, with TRBD2 matching 10 bases. The CDR3 is 15 residues long. CDR1 is WNHNN, CDR2 SYGVQD, per germline (reference sequence). V lost 2 bases, J lost 1 base, and 1 base stayed unmatched. This chain's CDR3 is CASSESGRAQETQYF. The CDR3 bases are TGCGCCAGCAGTGAGAGCGGGAGGGCCCAAGAGACCCAGTACTTC.

V gene TRBV28 combines with J gene TRBJ2-3; 7 bases fit TRBD2. J gave up 6 bases and V 6 bases, and 9 bases lay outside the gene matches. The CDR3 totals 14 residues. CDR1 and CDR2 (germline): MDHEN, SYDVKM. Here the CDR3 reads CASRRLASSDTQYF. In DNA form, the CDR3 reads TGTGCCAGCAGGAGACTAGCAAGTTCCGATACGCAGTATTTT. The full variable domain, completed using reference TRBV28 and TRBJ2-3, is DVKVTQSSRYLVKRTGEKVFLECVQDMDHENMFWYRQDPGLGLRLIYFSYDVKMKEKGDIPEGYSVSREKKERFSLILESASTNQTSMYLCASRRLASSDTQYFGPGTRLTVL.

The chain is built from TRBV27 and TRBJ1-6; possible D gene TRBD1, 6 bases. Germline V gene sequence: CDR1 MNHEY, CDR2 SMNVEV (reference sequence). The CDR3 covers 14 residues. The V end lost 7 bases, the J end lost 7 bases, and 14 bases lay between the germline ends. The CDR3 spells CASNSRTENSPLHF. The CDR3, as DNA: TGTGCCAGCAACTCCCGGACAGAGAATTCACCCCTCCACTTT.

This chain links TRBV2 with TRBJ2-7; 7 positions match TRBD2. Germline V gene lookup returns CDR1 SNHLY and CDR2 FYNNEI. The trim removed 2 bases at V and 2 bases at J, leaving 6 bases unmatched. The CDR3 extends over 15 amino acids. DNA of the CDR3: TGTGCCAGCAGTGAAATCTTAGCGGGTGCCTACGAGCAGTACTTC. Translation gives CASSEILAGAYEQYF.

The chain has TRBV6-5 and TRBJ1-2; 10 nucleotides align to TRBD1. J was trimmed by 3 bases and V by 6 bases; bases with no gene match: 7. The CDR3 contains 15 residues. Germline lookup yields CDR1 MNHEY and CDR2 SVGAGI. The CDR3 coding sequence is TGTGCCAGCAGCCGCGAGACAGGGGGCGACTATGGCTACACCTTC. As protein: CASSRETGGDYGYTF.

The chain joins TRBV20-1 to TRBJ1-1; the D is unclear. This CDR3 contains 13 residues. In germline, CDR1 is DFQATT, CDR2 SNEGSKA (reference sequence). V lost 3 bases to trimming and J lost 0 bases, with 8 bases between them. This CDR3 reads CSASLRLNTEAFF. CDR3 nucleotides: TGCAGTGCTAGTCTCAGATTGAACACTGAAGCTTTCTTT.

This chain uses TRBV7-8 with TRBJ2-5; D perhaps matches TRBD2 (5 bases). V lost 4 bases to trimming and J lost 3 bases, with 9 bases between them. The CDR3 is made up of 13 amino acids. The germline gives CDR1 SGHVS, CDR2 FQNEAQ. In nucleotides, the CDR3 is TGTGCCAGCAGCTGGACTGCCGAAGAGACCCAGTACTTC. Translating it yields CASSWTAEETQYF.